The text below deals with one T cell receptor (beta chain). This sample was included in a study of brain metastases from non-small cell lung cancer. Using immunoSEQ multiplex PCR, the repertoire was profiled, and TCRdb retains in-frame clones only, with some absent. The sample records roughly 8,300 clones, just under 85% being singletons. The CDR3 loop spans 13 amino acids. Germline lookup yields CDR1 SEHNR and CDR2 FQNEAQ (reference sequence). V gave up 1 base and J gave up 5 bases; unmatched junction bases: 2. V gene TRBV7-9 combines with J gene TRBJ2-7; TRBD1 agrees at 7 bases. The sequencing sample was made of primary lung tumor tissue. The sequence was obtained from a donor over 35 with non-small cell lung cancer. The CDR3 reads CASSLGQGDEQYF. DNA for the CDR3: TGTGCCAGCAGCTTAGGTCAGGGGGACGAGCAGTACTTC.